Each of the 7 T cell receptor beta chains below was sequenced from the same sample in a study of neoadjuvant nivolumab and ipilimumab in lung cancer. Assay: immunoSEQ multiplex PCR; the TCRdb copy retains only in-frame clones and omits some. In the table there are 25,000 to 35,000 clones, approximately 92% of which are singletons. The sequences come from peripheral blood, collected after neoadjuvant nivolumab, alone or with ipilimumab, at or shortly before surgery. All receptors derive from an adult with non-small cell lung cancer.

This sequence joins TRBV5-1 and TRBJ1-1, with D perhaps matching TRBD1 (5 bases). The germline V and J ends were trimmed by 4 bases and 1 base, with 11 bases remaining between them. The CDR3 covers 14 residues. The V gene's germline CDR1 is SGHRS and CDR2 YFSETQ. The CDR3 region is CASSPRTGNTEAFF. DNA of the CDR3: TGCGCCAGCAGCCCACGAACAGGGAACACTGAAGCTTTCTTT.

This rearrangement joins TRBV25-1 to TRBJ2-2; 7 nucleotides line up with TRBD1. From germline, CDR1 is MGHDK and CDR2 SYGVNS. This CDR3 is 14 amino acids long. Losses at the gene ends were 2 bases for V and 6 bases for J; bases not matched to a gene: 3. The CDR3: CASSEERGPGELFF. In nucleotides, the CDR3 is TGTGCCAGCAGTGAAGAAAGGGGGCCCGGGGAGCTGTTTTTT.

This sequence joins TRBV18 and TRBJ2-5; TRBD2 matches at 10 bases. This CDR3 comprises 17 residues. Looked up from germline, CDR1 is KGHSH and CDR2 is LQKENI. Trimming removed 3 bases from V and 2 bases from J; junction bases left unmatched: 9. For the CDR3, the DNA is TGTGCCAGCTCACCTTTCGCAGCGGGGGGGTCTCAAGAGACCCAGTACTTC. This gives the protein CASSPFAAGGSQETQYF.

The rearrangement uses TRBV5-6 and TRBJ1-2; D perhaps matches TRBD1 (6 bases). Trimming left V 4 bases short and J 4 bases short, with 20 bases between. CDR3 length: 16 residues. Germline V gene sequence: CDR1 SGHDT, CDR2 YYEEEE. CDR3 sequence reads: CASSPGTGASGYGYTF. The CDR3 coding sequence is TGTGCCAGCAGCCCGGGGACGGGGGCTTCCGGCTATGGCTACACCTTC.

V usage is TRBV5-6 and J usage is TRBJ2-1, with 7 positions matching TRBD2. This CDR3 region has 14 residues. Losses at the gene ends were 0 bases for V and 4 bases for J; bases not matched to a gene: 1. CDR1 is SGHDT and CDR2 is YYEEEE in the germline V gene. The chain's CDR3 is CASSLGLAYNEQFF. The CDR3 DNA reads TGTGCCAGCAGCTTGGGACTAGCTTACAATGAGCAGTTCTTC.

The J gene is TRBJ1-4, the V gene TRBV7-9; tentative D call: TRBD1 (5 bases). This CDR3 region has 16 residues. CDR1 is SEHNR, CDR2 FQNEAQ, per germline (reference sequence). V gave up 5 bases and J gave up 3 bases, with 16 bases separating them. CDR3 amino acids: CASSPVGARANEKLFF. Here the CDR3 DNA reads TGTGCCAGCAGCCCCGTCGGGGCTAGGGCTAATGAAAAACTGTTTTTT. Together with reference TRBV7-9 and TRBJ1-4, the CDR3 gives the full variable domain: DTGVSQNPRHKITKRGQNVTFRCDPISEHNRLYWYRQTLGQGPEFLTYFQNEAQLEKSRLLSDRFSAERPKGSFSTLEIQRTEQGDSAMYLCASSPVGARANEKLFFGSGTQLSVL.

This clone was seen a single time. The chain combines TRBV2 with TRBJ2-3; a possible D gene is TRBD1 (6 bases). This CDR3 region has 15 residues. V was trimmed by 5 bases and J by 1 base, leaving 13 bases between them. The germline gives CDR1 SNHLY, CDR2 FYNNEI. The CDR3 nucleotides read TGTGCCAGCAGTAAACAGGGCGAAGGCACAGATACGCAGTATTTT. Its protein product is CASSKQGEGTDTQYF. The whole variable domain, filled in from reference TRBV2 and TRBJ2-3, reads EPEVTQTPSHQVTQMGQEVILRCVPISNHLYFYWYRQILGQKVEFLVSFYNNEISEKSEIFDDQFSVERPDGSNFTLKIRSTKLEDSAMYFCASSKQGEGTDTQYFGPGTRLTVL.